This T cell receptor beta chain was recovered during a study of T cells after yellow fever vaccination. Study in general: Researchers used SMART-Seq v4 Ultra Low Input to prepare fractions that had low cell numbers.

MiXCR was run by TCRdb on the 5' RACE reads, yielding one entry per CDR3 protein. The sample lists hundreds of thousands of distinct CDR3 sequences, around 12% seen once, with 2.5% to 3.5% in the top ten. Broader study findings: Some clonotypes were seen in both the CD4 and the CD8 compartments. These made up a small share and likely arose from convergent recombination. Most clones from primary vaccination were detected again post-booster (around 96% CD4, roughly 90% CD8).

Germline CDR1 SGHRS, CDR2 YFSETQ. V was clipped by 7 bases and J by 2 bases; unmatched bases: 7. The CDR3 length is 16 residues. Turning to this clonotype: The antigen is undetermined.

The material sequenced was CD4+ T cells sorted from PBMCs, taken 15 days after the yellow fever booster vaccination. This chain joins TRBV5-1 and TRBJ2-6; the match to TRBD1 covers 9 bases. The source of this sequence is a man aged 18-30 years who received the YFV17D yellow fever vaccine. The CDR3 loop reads CASLTGTGTGANVLTF. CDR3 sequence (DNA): TGCGCCAGCCTAACCGGGACAGGGACTGGGGCCAACGTCCTGACTTTC.